This T cell receptor beta chain originates from a study of neoadjuvant anti-PD-1 for oral cavity cancer. The table came from immunoSEQ multiplex PCR; TCRdb's copy has only in-frame clones and leaves some out. The top ten hold 2.8% of the sample, which has 15,000 or so clones, under 75% seen once. Germline V gene lookup returns CDR1 MRHNA and CDR2 SNTAGT. This CDR3 has 15 amino acids. V dropped 6 bases and J dropped 2 bases, with 13 bases sitting between them. This sequence was found in a person between 40 and 85 years old with oral cavity squamous cell carcinoma. This chain connects TRBV6-4 to TRBJ2-2; D not certain. Here the sequenced sample was PBMCs, taken before nivolumab (anti-PD-1) treatment. CDR3 sequence: CASRALADNTGELFF. The CDR3 DNA reads as TGTGCCAGCAGAGCACTCGCGGACAACACCGGGGAGCTGTTTTTT.